Below are 22 T cell receptor beta chains sequenced from a single sample in a study of cytomegalovirus exposure and HLA in healthy donors. With 60 Vbeta and 13 Jbeta primers, the PCR was carried out. Sequencing was performed with immunoSEQ multiplex PCR; in TCRdb, only in-frame clones are kept and a portion is missing. The sample shows around 160,000 clones, about 75% of them seen only once. Sequencing was carried out using PBMCs. The receptors originated from a woman aged 35 to 49 in good health and CMV-seropositive.

This clone showed up just once. The CDR3 protein is CASSTLGRATYEQYF. DNA for the CDR3: TGTGCCAGCAGTACCTTGGGCAGGGCAACCTACGAGCAGTACTTC. The rearrangement joins TRBV28 to TRBJ2-7, with D possibly matching TRBD1 (5 bases). Germline CDR1 MDHEN, CDR2 SYDVKM. The length of the CDR3 is 15 residues. V was trimmed by 5 bases and J by 2 bases, leaving 16 bases between them.

CDR3 coding DNA: TGTGCCAGCACTCGCGGGAGGTTACCCAATGAGCAGTTCTTC. It translates to CASTRGRLPNEQFF. The V gene is TRBV27, the J gene TRBJ2-1, with 8 positions matching TRBD2. Trimming took 7 bases from V and 6 from J; bases not matched to a gene: 8. Germline assignment: CDR1 MNHEY and CDR2 SMNVEV (reference sequence). This CDR3 spans 14 amino acids.

The gene calls are TRBV19 and TRBJ1-5; the D is unclear. V shed 3 bases and J shed 0 bases, with 6 bases lying between them. This CDR3 region has 14 residues. Per the germline V gene, CDR1 is LNHDA and CDR2 is SQIVND (reference sequence). This CDR3 is CASSMQVSNQPQHF. CDR3 bases: TGTGCCAGTAGTATGCAGGTTAGCAATCAGCCCCAGCATTTT.

V is TRBV5-1 and J is TRBJ2-2; 9 bases are a match to TRBD2. V lost 4 bases, J lost 6 bases, and 7 bases stayed unmatched. Germline V lookup: CDR1 SGHRS, CDR2 YFSETQ. This CDR3 comprises 15 residues. CDR3 coding DNA: TGCGCCAGCAGCATGGTAGCGGGAGCTGCCGGGGAGCTGTTTTTT. Its translation is CASSMVAGAAGELFF.

In its sample, this clone was seen a few times. The chain combines TRBV5-4 with TRBJ2-7; D may be TRBD1 (5 bases). Trimming removed 4 bases at V and 0 bases at J, with 14 bases between. The CDR3 runs to 15 residues. Germline CDR1 reads SGHNT; CDR2 reads YYREEE (reference sequence). Here the CDR3 reads CASSGDSLGSYEQYF. The CDR3 coding sequence is TGTGCCAGCAGCGGTGACAGCCTGGGCTCCTACGAGCAGTACTTC.

The chain joins TRBV5-3 to TRBJ2-2; 8 bases match TRBD1. TRBV5-3 is an ORF; its function is uncertain. The CDR3 has 15 amino acids. With 4 bases clipped from V and 7 bases from J, the junction kept 9 bases outside the gene matches. CDR3 nucleotides: TGTGCCAGAAGCCCAAGGACAGGGACGGGCGGGGAGCTGTTTTTT. It specifies CARSPRTGTGGELFF.

V gene TRBV29-1 combines with J gene TRBJ1-5, with D possibly TRBD1 on 6 matching bases. This CDR3 has 13 amino acids. V gave up 4 bases and J gave up 5 bases, with 12 bases separating them. Germline-derived CDR1 and CDR2 are SQVTM and ANQGSEA. The CDR3 sequence: CSVGGGQDQPQHF. The DNA for the CDR3 is TGCAGCGTTGGGGGGGGGCAAGATCAGCCCCAGCATTTT.

The rearrangement uses TRBV19 and TRBJ1-4; no reliable D call. CDR1 and CDR2 from the germline V gene are LNHDA and SQIVND (reference sequence). CDR3 length equals 15 residues. V dropped 5 bases and J dropped 6 bases, with 16 bases sitting between them. CDR3 sequence reads: CASSYRATRDEKLFF. CDR3 coding DNA: TGTGCCAGTAGTTATAGGGCGACGAGGGATGAAAAACTGTTTTTT.

The V gene is TRBV27, the J gene TRBJ1-5; TRBD1 is a possible D gene (5 bases). Germline V lookup: CDR1 MNHEY, CDR2 SMNVEV (reference sequence). The germline V and J ends were trimmed by 4 bases and 1 base, with 8 bases remaining between them. The CDR3 loop spans 14 amino acids. The CDR3 DNA reads as TGTGCCAGCAGTTATGGGGCAAGCAATCAGCCCCAGCATTTT. Amino acid sequence: CASSYGASNQPQHF.

In this sample, this clone turned up a few times. The chain combines TRBV5-1 with TRBJ2-1; the match to TRBD2 covers 14 bases. CDR1 SGHRS and CDR2 YFSETQ come from the germline V gene. J was trimmed by 5 bases and V by 2 bases; bases with no gene match: 6. This CDR3 has 17 residues. Here the CDR3 reads CASSLGLAGGTDNEQFF. The CDR3 region has the DNA TGCGCCAGCAGCTTAGGACTAGCGGGAGGAACTGACAATGAGCAGTTCTTC.

V is TRBV2 and J is TRBJ1-1, with 12 bases matching TRBD1. Germline CDR1 is SNHLY and CDR2 is FYNNEI. Losses at the gene ends were 6 bases for V and 3 bases for J; bases not matched to a gene: 5. The CDR3 runs 15 residues. Here the CDR3 reads CASSDWDRGHTEAFF. The CDR3 DNA sequence: TGTGCCAGCAGCGATTGGGACAGGGGGCACACTGAAGCTTTCTTT.

V is TRBV6-1 and J is TRBJ2-4; D is unclear. CDR1 MNHNS and CDR2 SASEGT come from the germline V gene. The CDR3 spans 17 residues. V was clipped by 0 bases and J by 0 bases, with 12 bases between them. CDR3: CASSEAWQNQAKNIQYF. In nucleotides, the CDR3 is TGTGCCAGCAGTGAAGCGTGGCAGAACCAAGCCAAAAACATTCAGTACTTC.

This clone showed up just once. V and J are TRBV5-1 and TRBJ2-7, with a possible D match to TRBD2 (6 bases). Germline lookup yields CDR1 SGHRS and CDR2 YFSETQ. Between the trimmed V and J ends, which lost 0 bases and 3 bases, there was a span of 13 bases. The CDR3 is made up of 15 amino acids. CDR3 DNA: TGCGCCAGCAGCTTGGGCGGGATCGGTTTCTACGAGCAGTACTTC. Residues: CASSLGGIGFYEQYF. The complete variable domain, with remaining parts taken from reference TRBV5-1 and TRBJ2-7, reads KAGVTQTPRYLIKTRGQQVTLSCSPISGHRSVSWYQQTPGQGLQFLFEYFSETQRNKGNFPGRFSGRQFSNSRSEMNVSTLELGDSALYLCASSLGGIGFYEQYFGPGTRLTVT.

The gene calls are TRBV15 and TRBJ2-3; D uncertain. The CDR3 loop spans 14 amino acids. CDR1 and CDR2 from the germline V gene are LNHNV and YYDKDF (reference sequence). Trimming took 1 base from V and 4 from J, leaving 9 bases between them. CDR3 sequence reads: CATSRGDSSDTQYF. DNA of the CDR3: TGTGCCACCAGCAGAGGAGACTCATCAGATACGCAGTATTTT.

The rearrangement joins TRBV2 to TRBJ2-7, with 11 nucleotides matching TRBD2. CDR1 and CDR2 (germline): SNHLY, FYNNEI. V was pared by 7 bases and J by 6 bases, with 11 bases of the junction left unmatched. The CDR3 loop spans 15 amino acids. The CDR3 here is CASTLSPGLAGEQYF. CDR3 nucleotide sequence: TGTGCCAGCACCTTAAGCCCCGGACTAGCGGGCGAGCAGTACTTC. The whole variable domain, filled in from reference TRBV2 and TRBJ2-7, reads EPEVTQTPSHQVTQMGQEVILRCVPISNHLYFYWYRQILGQKVEFLVSFYNNEISEKSEIFDDQFSVERPDGSNFTLKIRSTKLEDSAMYFCASTLSPGLAGEQYFGPGTRLTVT.

The chain joins TRBV19 to TRBJ2-5; D remains unclear. The CDR3 spans 12 residues. Trimming removed 4 bases at V and 1 base at J, with 4 bases between. The germline CDR1 and CDR2 sequences are LNHDA and SQIVND (reference sequence). The CDR3 is CASSRAQETQYF. The CDR3 bases are TGTGCCAGTAGTAGGGCCCAAGAGACCCAGTACTTC.

This clone has only a few counts. This chain uses TRBV5-1 with TRBJ2-5, with 9 nucleotides matching TRBD2. CDR3 length: 14 residues. V lost 7 bases, J lost 5 bases, and 9 bases stayed unmatched. CDR1 is SGHRS and CDR2 is YFSETQ in the germline V gene. The CDR3 sequence: CASCIAGDAETQYF. The CDR3, as DNA: TGCGCCAGCTGCATAGCGGGAGACGCGGAGACCCAGTACTTC. The variable domain in full, with the rest retrieved from reference TRBV5-1 and TRBJ2-5, is KAGVTQTPRYLIKTRGQQVTLSCSPISGHRSVSWYQQTPGQGLQFLFEYFSETQRNKGNFPGRFSGRQFSNSRSEMNVSTLELGDSALYLCASCIAGDAETQYFGPGTRLLVL.

The chain joins TRBV7-2 to TRBJ2-2, with D maybe TRBD2 (5 bases). CDR3 size: 19 residues. Germline lookup yields CDR1 SGHTA and CDR2 FQGNSA. V was clipped by 3 bases and J by 5 bases, with 25 bases between them. CDR3 sequence reads: CASSLDLSAAAEGTGELFF. The DNA of the CDR3 is TGTGCCAGCAGCTTGGATCTTTCGGCGGCTGCAGAGGGTACCGGGGAGCTGTTTTTT.

CDR3 DNA: TGTGCCAGCAGTTTCGGACAGGGGGCGAGCCACGAGCAGTACTTC. The encoded protein is CASSFGQGASHEQYF. The gene calls are TRBV6-4 and TRBJ2-7, with 11 bases aligning to TRBD1. The trim removed 5 bases at V and 5 bases at J, leaving 8 bases unmatched. This CDR3 has 15 residues. Germline V gene sequence: CDR1 MRHNA, CDR2 SNTAGT.

The rearrangement uses TRBV5-1 and TRBJ2-3; 7 bases map to TRBD1. Germline loops: CDR1 SGHRS, CDR2 YFSETQ. The CDR3 length is 14 residues. V trimming: 6 bases; J trimming: 2 bases; junction bases outside the gene matches: 6. CDR3: CASNRDSFTDTQYF. The CDR3 nucleotides read TGCGCCAGCAACCGGGACAGTTTCACAGATACGCAGTATTTT.

The CDR3 is CASNHRALGLEAFF. The CDR3 DNA follows: TGTGCCAGCAACCACAGGGCCTTGGGTCTTGAAGCTTTCTTT. This chain uses TRBV28 with TRBJ1-1; tentative D call: TRBD1 (6 bases). This CDR3 is built from 14 residues. The germline V gene has CDR1 MDHEN and CDR2 SYDVKM. Trimming pared 7 bases from V and 7 bases from J, leaving 19 bases between.

The genes are TRBV6-5 and TRBJ1-1; no reliable D call. Germline V gene lookup returns CDR1 MNHEY and CDR2 SVGAGI. This CDR3 has 15 amino acids. V lost 2 bases to trimming and J lost 2 bases, with 12 bases between them. The CDR3 sequence: CASSYQRFPNTEAFF. The CDR3 bases are TGTGCCAGCAGTTACCAACGGTTCCCTAACACTGAAGCTTTCTTT.